The 27 T cell receptor beta chains listed next were all sequenced from one sample in a study of cytomegalovirus exposure and HLA in healthy donors. The PCR used 60 Vbeta and 13 Jbeta primers. Here immunoSEQ multiplex PCR was the method, and the copy in TCRdb shows in-frame clones only, minus some. The table records 120,000 to 150,000 clones, approximately 80% of them present only once. Source material: PBMCs. These receptors all stem from a boy between 2 and 10 years old in good health and CMV-seronegative.

This chain joins TRBV7-8 and TRBJ2-5; D is unresolved. TRBJ2-7 explains the end of the DNA better; the J call may be wrong. The CDR3 has 15 amino acids. Germline V gene data show CDR1 as SGHVS and CDR2 as FQNEAQ. CDR3 loop: CASSPVRGTNYEQYF. Here the CDR3 DNA reads TGTGCCAGCAGCCCGGTTCGAGGCACGAACTACGAGCAGTACTTC.

This sequence joins TRBV7-3 and TRBJ2-5, with D possibly being TRBD2 (6 bases). The CDR3 has 13 residues. Germline CDR1 SGHTA, CDR2 FQGTGA. V was cut by 5 bases and J by 2 bases, with 9 bases left in between. The CDR3 protein is CASSRSGQETQYF. Written as DNA, the CDR3 is TGTGCCAGCAGCCGAAGCGGGCAAGAGACCCAGTACTTC.

The V call is TRBV12-2, the J call TRBJ1-5; the table assigns TRBD1, which was not confirmed against the DNA. TRBV12-2 is listed as a pseudogene. CDR3 length: 16 amino acids. The CDR3 reads CASRIRQGFGNQPQHF. In nucleotides, the CDR3 is TGTGCAAGTCGAATCCGTCAGGGGTTCGGCAATCAGCCCCAGCATTTT.

This rearrangement joins TRBV4-1 to TRBJ2-7; maybe TRBD1 (5 bases). Germline CDR1 is MGHRA and CDR2 is YSYEKL. V lost 3 bases, J lost 0 bases, and 15 bases lay in between. The CDR3 length is 16 residues. The CDR3 sequence: CASSQRQHLSSYEQYF. DNA of the CDR3: TGCGCCAGCAGCCAGAGACAGCACCTGAGCTCCTACGAGCAGTACTTC.

The V and J genes are TRBV5-4 and TRBJ1-1; D possibly corresponds to TRBD1 (5 bases). CDR3 length: 14 amino acids. Germline V gene data show CDR1 as SGHNT and CDR2 as YYREEE (reference sequence). V was pared by 2 bases and J by 4 bases, with 12 bases between. CDR3 DNA sequence: TGTGCCAGCAGCTTAGAAGGGGTGTTCACTGAAGCTTTCTTT. This encodes CASSLEGVFTEAFF. The whole variable domain, remainder taken from reference TRBV5-4 and TRBJ1-1, is ETGVTQSPTHLIKTRGQQVTLRCSSQSGHNTVSWYQQALGQGPQFIFQYYREEENGRGNFPPRFSGLQFPNYSSELNVNALELDDSALYLCASSLEGVFTEAFFGQGTRLTVV.

The table lists this clone with a count of one. The CDR3 sequence: CAWTQGRDNSPLHF. The DNA of the CDR3 is TGTGCCTGGACGCAGGGCCGAGATAATTCACCCCTCCACTTT. The chain combines TRBV30 with TRBJ1-6; D perhaps matches TRBD1 (5 bases). Germline V CDR1 and CDR2: GTSNPN, SVGIG (reference sequence). V dropped 4 bases and J dropped 5 bases, with 12 bases sitting between them. This CDR3 comprises 14 residues.

With regard to this clone: At one boundary the junction diverges from the germline segment, which might be a read error. The chain couples TRBV7-9 to TRBJ2-2; D is uncertain. The CDR3 has 17 amino acids. The germline CDR1 and CDR2 sequences are SEHNR and FQNEAQ (reference sequence). As DNA, the CDR3 is TGTTCCAGCAGCACCTTCGTGGGTGGGCGATACACCGGGGAGCTGTTTTTT. Translated: CSSSTFVGGRYTGELFF.

This sequence joins TRBV5-4 and TRBJ2-3; possibly TRBD2 for D (5 bases). The CDR3 spans 15 residues. Trimming pared 3 bases from V and 0 bases from J, leaving 11 bases between. The germline CDR1 and CDR2 sequences are SGHNT and YYREEE (reference sequence). The CDR3 DNA follows: TGTGCCAGCAGCTCTAGGAGCGGTAGCACAGATACGCAGTATTTT. Amino acid sequence: CASSSRSGSTDTQYF.

The chain combines TRBV2 with TRBJ1-2; TRBD1 agrees at 9 bases. J gave up 6 bases and V 4 bases, and 9 bases lay outside the gene matches. The V gene's germline CDR1 is SNHLY and CDR2 FYNNEI. The CDR3 has 15 amino acids. The CDR3, as DNA: TGTGCCAGCAGTGGAGGTGGGACAGGGCGGAATGGCTACACCTTC. Translating it yields CASSGGGTGRNGYTF.

The chain has TRBV27 and TRBJ1-1, with D perhaps TRBD1 (5 bases). Germline-derived CDR1 and CDR2 are MNHEY and SMNVEV (reference sequence). Trimming pared 4 bases from V and 4 bases from J, leaving 10 bases between. This CDR3 has 13 residues. The CDR3 reads CASSSRGTTEAFF. The CDR3 nucleotides are TGTGCCAGCAGTTCCCGGGGGACCACTGAAGCTTTCTTT.

The chain is built from TRBV11-3 and TRBJ2-1, with 7 bases matching TRBD2. J lost 7 bases, V lost 3 bases, and 6 bases had no gene match. Germline V gene data show CDR1 as SGHNT and CDR2 as YENEEA. CDR3 length equals 14 residues. The CDR3 here is CASSFRTGGNEQFF. CDR3 sequence (DNA): TGTGCCAGCAGCTTTCGAACGGGAGGAAATGAGCAGTTCTTC.

The chain is built from TRBV25-1 and TRBJ2-1; 9 nucleotides agree with TRBD2. After removal of 3 bases from V and 7 bases from J, the junction contained 7 bases not matched to a gene. Looked up from germline, CDR1 is MGHDK and CDR2 is SYGVNS. The CDR3 is 15 amino acids. The CDR3 is CASSDGGRARNEQFF. CDR3 coding DNA: TGTGCCAGCAGTGATGGCGGGAGGGCCAGGAATGAGCAGTTCTTC.

V is TRBV7-3 and J is TRBJ2-2; 11 bases are a match to TRBD1. Germline V gives CDR1 SGHTA, CDR2 FQGTGA. This CDR3 spans 14 amino acids. The V segment lost 6 bases and the J segment 6 bases; nucleotides outside the gene matches: 3. The CDR3 protein is CASRGQGASGELFF. In nucleotides, the CDR3 is TGTGCCAGCAGAGGACAGGGGGCATCCGGGGAGCTGTTTTTT.

V usage is TRBV11-2 and J usage is TRBJ1-2; TRBD1 matches 8 bases. The CDR3 contains 16 residues. Germline CDR1 SGHAT, CDR2 FQNNGV. V was pared by 3 bases and J by 8 bases, with 14 bases of the junction left unmatched. CDR3 sequence: CASSFSGGAEFRGYTF. The CDR3 DNA reads as TGTGCCAGCAGCTTCTCAGGGGGCGCTGAGTTCCGAGGCTACACCTTC.

The chain has TRBV7-9 and TRBJ1-2; D is perhaps TRBD1 (5 bases). CDR1 and CDR2 from the germline V gene are SEHNR and FQNEAQ (reference sequence). V was clipped by 6 bases and J by 13 bases, with 15 bases between them. CDR3 length: 11 residues. CDR3 coding DNA: TGTGCCAGCAGTCTCTCGGCAGGGTTCACCTTC. This codes for CASSLSAGFTF.

The rearrangement uses TRBV28 and TRBJ2-7; TRBD2 matches 11 bases. Germline loops: CDR1 MDHEN, CDR2 SYDVKM. J was trimmed by 2 bases and V by 5 bases; bases with no gene match: 20. The CDR3 has 20 amino acids. The DNA for the CDR3 is TGTGCCAGCAGTCCGAACAACAGGGGTACTAGCGGGAGAGCCCCCTACGAGCAGTACTTC. Encoded protein: CASSPNNRGTSGRAPYEQYF.

The rearrangement joins TRBV11-3 to TRBJ2-7, with 7 bases identical to TRBD2. The germline gives CDR1 SGHNT, CDR2 YENEEA. Germline trimming cut 3 bases from V and 5 bases from J; bases unmatched to any gene: 7. The CDR3 length is 14 residues. The CDR3 reads CASSLEIREDEQYF. CDR3 nucleotides: TGTGCCAGCAGCTTGGAAATCCGGGAGGACGAGCAGTACTTC. Drawing the rest from reference TRBV11-3 and TRBJ2-7, the complete variable domain is EAGVVQSPRYKIIEKKQPVAFWCNPISGHNTLYWYLQNLGQGPELLIRYENEEAVDDSQLPKDRFSAERLKGVDSTLKIQPAELGDSAVYLCASSLEIREDEQYFGPGTRLTVT.

This rearrangement joins TRBV29-1 to TRBJ2-5; no definite D call. Trimming removed 6 bases at V and 1 base at J, with 12 bases between. The germline CDR1 and CDR2 sequences are SQVTM and ANQGSEA. The CDR3 extends over 13 amino acids. CDR3 amino acids: CSVPPMSQETQYF. CDR3 in DNA: TGCAGCGTCCCCCCTATGAGCCAAGAGACCCAGTACTTC.

The V call is TRBV6-5, the J call TRBJ2-3; TRBD2 matches at 9 bases. CDR3 length: 15 amino acids. The germline V gene has CDR1 MNHEY and CDR2 SVGAGI. Trimming took 5 bases from V and 2 from J; bases not matched to a gene: 5. The CDR3 loop is CASSGGGVDTDTQYF. The CDR3 nucleotides read TGTGCCAGCAGTGGCGGGGGGGTGGACACAGATACGCAGTATTTT.

This clone occurred once. The genes are TRBV27 and TRBJ2-2, with 8 bases fitting TRBD1. The V gene's germline CDR1 is MNHEY and CDR2 SMNVEV (reference sequence). The junction had 10 bases not matched to a gene; V was cut back by 4 bases and J by 3 bases. The CDR3 loop spans 17 amino acids. The CDR3 coding sequence is TGTGCCAGCAGTTCACCCGATGGACAGGGCGACACCGGGGAGCTGTTTTTT. It is translated as CASSSPDGQGDTGELFF.

Details on this clone: Relative to the germline gene, one junction end is altered; a read error may explain this. The V and J genes are TRBV7-9 and TRBJ2-7, with D perhaps matching TRBD2 (6 bases). Germline CDR1 reads SEHNR; CDR2 reads FQNEAQ (reference sequence). The CDR3 length is 16 residues. The CDR3 bases are TGTTCCAGCAGCCTAACCGGGACTGCCTACTCCTACGAGCAGTACTTC. It yields the protein CSSSLTGTAYSYEQYF.

A word on this clone: The CDR3 ends on some other residue instead of the conserved phenylalanine or tryptophan, so this is likely a read error. This chain uses TRBV2 with TRBJ1-2; 7 nucleotides align to TRBD1. V lost 8 bases, J lost 0 bases, and 12 bases stayed unmatched. The CDR3 contains 16 residues. CDR1 and CDR2 (germline): SNHLY, FYNNEI. The CDR3 sequence is CASRDSLLLANYGYTL. The CDR3 region has the DNA TGTGCCAGCCGGGACAGCCTTTTACTAGCTAACTATGGCTACACCCTC.

This chain links TRBV7-6 with TRBJ2-7; TRBD1 might be the D (5 bases). CDR3 length equals 14 residues. The germline V and J ends were trimmed by 2 bases and 3 bases, with 11 bases remaining between them. CDR1 and CDR2 (germline): SGHVS, FNYEAQ. The CDR3 DNA is TGTGCCAGCAGCTTAAAGGCAGGGTACTACGAGCAGTACTTC. Amino acid sequence: CASSLKAGYYEQYF.

The rearrangement links TRBV28 to TRBJ2-6, with a weak D call TRBD2 (7 bases). V was pared by 7 bases and J by 1 base, with 11 bases between. The germline V gene has CDR1 MDHEN and CDR2 SYDVKM. The CDR3 is 15 amino acids. The CDR3 DNA reads TGTGCCAGCAAACAGGGAGGGTCTGGGGCCAACGTCCTGACTTTC. Protein: CASKQGGSGANVLTF.

The rearrangement uses TRBV28 and TRBJ2-1, with 9 bases identical to TRBD2. V was pared by 5 bases and J by 5 bases, with 10 bases of the junction left unmatched. The CDR3 is 16 amino acids. In germline, CDR1 is MDHEN, CDR2 SYDVKM. The CDR3 here is CASSTSGLALHNEQFF. The CDR3 DNA is TGTGCCAGCAGTACCTCTGGACTAGCGCTCCACAATGAGCAGTTCTTC.

V usage is TRBV19 and J usage is TRBJ2-4, with a tentative D call TRBD1 (5 bases). Between the trimmed V and J ends, which lost 1 base and 7 bases, there was a span of 11 bases. Per germline, CDR1 LNHDA and CDR2 SQIVND (reference sequence). The CDR3 sequence is 14 residues long. The chain's CDR3 is CASSIGAGNNIQYF. The CDR3 DNA sequence: TGTGCCAGTAGTATAGGGGCAGGGAATAACATTCAGTACTTC.

V is TRBV18 and J is TRBJ1-1, with 8 bases fitting TRBD1. Germline CDR1 and CDR2: KGHSH and LQKENI. J gave up 1 base and V 6 bases, and 13 bases lay outside the gene matches. The CDR3 length is 17 residues. The CDR3: CASSPTRDRGGNTEAFF. The CDR3 region has the DNA TGTGCCAGCTCCCCAACCCGAGACAGGGGTGGGAACACTGAAGCTTTCTTT.